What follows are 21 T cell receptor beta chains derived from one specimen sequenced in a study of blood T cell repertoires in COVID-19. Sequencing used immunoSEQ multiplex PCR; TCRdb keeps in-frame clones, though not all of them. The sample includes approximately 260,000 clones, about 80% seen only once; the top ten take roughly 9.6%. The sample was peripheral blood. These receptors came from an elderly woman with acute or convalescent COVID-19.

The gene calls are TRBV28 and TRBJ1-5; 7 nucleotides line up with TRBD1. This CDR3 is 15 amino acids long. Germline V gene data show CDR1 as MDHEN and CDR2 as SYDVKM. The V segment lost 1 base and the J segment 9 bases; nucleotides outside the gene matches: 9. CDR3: CASSLSSRQGGPQHF. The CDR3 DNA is TGTGCCAGCAGTTTATCGTCACGGCAGGGGGGGCCCCAGCATTTT.

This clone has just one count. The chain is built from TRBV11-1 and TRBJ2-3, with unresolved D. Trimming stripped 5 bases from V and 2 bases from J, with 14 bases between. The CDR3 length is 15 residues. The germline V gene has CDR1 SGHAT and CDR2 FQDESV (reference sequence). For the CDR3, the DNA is TGTGCCAGCAGCCGCCGTGGGCAGGCCACAGATACGCAGTATTTT. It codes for CASSRRGQATDTQYF.

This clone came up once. In nucleotides, the CDR3 is TGTGCCAGCAGTCCCCCCGGGGGGTATTCACCCCTCCACTTT. Its protein product is CASSPPGGYSPLHF. V is TRBV28 and J is TRBJ1-6, with D tentatively TRBD1 (5 bases). CDR3 size: 14 residues. V lost 5 bases to trimming and J lost 8 bases, with 13 bases between them. Germline lookup yields CDR1 MDHEN and CDR2 SYDVKM. The full variable domain, in which reference TRBV28 and TRBJ1-6 provide the parts outside the CDR3, is DVKVTQSSRYLVKRTGEKVFLECVQDMDHENMFWYRQDPGLGLRLIYFSYDVKMKEKGDIPEGYSVSREKKERFSLILESASTNQTSMYLCASSPPGGYSPLHFGNGTRLTVT.

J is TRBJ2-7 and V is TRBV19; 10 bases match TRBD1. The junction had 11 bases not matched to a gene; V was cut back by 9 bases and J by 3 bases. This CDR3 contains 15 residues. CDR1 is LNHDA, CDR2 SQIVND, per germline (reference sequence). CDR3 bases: TGTGCCAGCGGAGCCCAGGGACAGGGGTTCTACGAGCAGTACTTC. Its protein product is CASGAQGQGFYEQYF.

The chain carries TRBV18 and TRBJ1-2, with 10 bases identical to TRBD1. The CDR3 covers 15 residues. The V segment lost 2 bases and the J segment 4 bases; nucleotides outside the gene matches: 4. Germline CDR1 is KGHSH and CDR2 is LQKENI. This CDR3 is CASSPLDRGSYGYTF. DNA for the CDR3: TGTGCCAGCTCACCATTGGACAGGGGGAGCTATGGCTACACCTTC.

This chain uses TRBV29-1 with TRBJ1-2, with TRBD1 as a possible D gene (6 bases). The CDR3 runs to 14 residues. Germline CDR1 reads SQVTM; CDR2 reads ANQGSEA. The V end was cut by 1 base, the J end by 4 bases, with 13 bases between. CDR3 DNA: TGCAGCGTTGAAGTGGGGGGGGCACCCTATGGCTACACCTTC. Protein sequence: CSVEVGGAPYGYTF.

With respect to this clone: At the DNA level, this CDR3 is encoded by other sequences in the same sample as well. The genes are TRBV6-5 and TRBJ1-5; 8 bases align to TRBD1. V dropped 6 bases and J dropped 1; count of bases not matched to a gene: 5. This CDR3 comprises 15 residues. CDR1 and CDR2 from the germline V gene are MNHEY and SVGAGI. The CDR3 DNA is TGTGCCAGCAGCTCGGACAGGGCGAGCAATCAGCCCCAGCATTTT. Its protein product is CASSSDRASNQPQHF.

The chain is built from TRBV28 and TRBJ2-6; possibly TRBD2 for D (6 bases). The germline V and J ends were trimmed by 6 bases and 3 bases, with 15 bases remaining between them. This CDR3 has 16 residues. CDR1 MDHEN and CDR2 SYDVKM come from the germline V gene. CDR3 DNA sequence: TGTGCCAGCAGCTGGGCTAGGGGAGGTGGGGCCAACGTCCTGACTTTC. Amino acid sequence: CASSWARGGGANVLTF.

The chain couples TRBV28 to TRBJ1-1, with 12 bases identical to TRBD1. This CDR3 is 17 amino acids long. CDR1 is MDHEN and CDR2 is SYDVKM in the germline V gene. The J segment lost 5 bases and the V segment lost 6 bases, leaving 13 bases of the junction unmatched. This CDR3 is CASRLRDRGQPSTEAFF. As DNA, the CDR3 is TGTGCCAGCAGGCTCCGGGACAGGGGGCAGCCTAGTACTGAAGCTTTCTTT.

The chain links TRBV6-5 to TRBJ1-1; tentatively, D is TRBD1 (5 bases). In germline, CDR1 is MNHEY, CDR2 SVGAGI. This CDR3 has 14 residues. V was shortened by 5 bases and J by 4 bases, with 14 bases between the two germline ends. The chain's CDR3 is CASSLPGGTTEAFF. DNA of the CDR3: TGTGCCAGCAGTCTCCCGGGAGGGACCACTGAAGCTTTCTTT.

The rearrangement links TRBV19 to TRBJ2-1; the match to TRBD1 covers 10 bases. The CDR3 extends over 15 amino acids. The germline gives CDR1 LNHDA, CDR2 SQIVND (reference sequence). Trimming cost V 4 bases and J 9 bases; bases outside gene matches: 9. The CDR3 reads CASSTSTGGIGEQFF. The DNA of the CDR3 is TGTGCCAGTAGTACCTCGACAGGGGGCATTGGTGAGCAGTTCTTC.

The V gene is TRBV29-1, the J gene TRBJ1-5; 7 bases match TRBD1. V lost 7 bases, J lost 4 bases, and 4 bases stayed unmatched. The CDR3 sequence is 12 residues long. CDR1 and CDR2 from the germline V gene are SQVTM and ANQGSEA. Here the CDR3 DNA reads TGCAGCGCCTGGGACAGTAATCAGCCCCAGCATTTT. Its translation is CSAWDSNQPQHF.

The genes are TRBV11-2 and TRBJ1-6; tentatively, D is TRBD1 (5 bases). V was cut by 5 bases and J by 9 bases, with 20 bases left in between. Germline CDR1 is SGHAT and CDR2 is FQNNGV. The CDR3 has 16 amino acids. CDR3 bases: TGTGCCAGCAGCGCAAAAGGGGTGGGCGCCAGTTCACCCCTCCACTTT. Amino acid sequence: CASSAKGVGASSPLHF.

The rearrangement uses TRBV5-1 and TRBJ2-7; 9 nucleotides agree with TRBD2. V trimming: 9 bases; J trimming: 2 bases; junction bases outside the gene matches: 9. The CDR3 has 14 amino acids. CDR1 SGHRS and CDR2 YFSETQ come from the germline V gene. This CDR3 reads CATQKTSGPYEQYF. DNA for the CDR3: TGCGCCACCCAGAAGACTAGCGGACCCTACGAGCAGTACTTC.

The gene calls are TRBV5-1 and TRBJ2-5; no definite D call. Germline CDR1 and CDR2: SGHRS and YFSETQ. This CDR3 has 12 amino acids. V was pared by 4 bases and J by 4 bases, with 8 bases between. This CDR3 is CASSHEVETQYF. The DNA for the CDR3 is TGCGCCAGCAGCCATGAGGTAGAGACCCAGTACTTC.

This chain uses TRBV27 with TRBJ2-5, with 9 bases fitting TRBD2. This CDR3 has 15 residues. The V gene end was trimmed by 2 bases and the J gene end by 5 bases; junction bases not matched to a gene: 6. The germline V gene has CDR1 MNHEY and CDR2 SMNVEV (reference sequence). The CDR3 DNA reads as TGTGCCAGCAGTTTACTGCGGGGGGGCGTGGAGACCCAGTACTTC. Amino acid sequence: CASSLLRGGVETQYF.

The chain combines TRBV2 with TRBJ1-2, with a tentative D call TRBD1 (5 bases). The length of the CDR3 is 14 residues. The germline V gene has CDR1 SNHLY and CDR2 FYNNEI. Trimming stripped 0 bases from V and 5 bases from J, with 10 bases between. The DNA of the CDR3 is TGTGCCAGCAGTGAAGCGGGACTGGTGTATGGCTACACCTTC. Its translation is CASSEAGLVYGYTF.

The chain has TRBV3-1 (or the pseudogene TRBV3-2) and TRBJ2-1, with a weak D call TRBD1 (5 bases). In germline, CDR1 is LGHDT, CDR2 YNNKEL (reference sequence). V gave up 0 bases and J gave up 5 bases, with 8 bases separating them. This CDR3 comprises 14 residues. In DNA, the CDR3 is TGTGCCAGCAGCCAAGATACGACAGACAATGAGCAGTTCTTC. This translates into CASSQDTTDNEQFF.

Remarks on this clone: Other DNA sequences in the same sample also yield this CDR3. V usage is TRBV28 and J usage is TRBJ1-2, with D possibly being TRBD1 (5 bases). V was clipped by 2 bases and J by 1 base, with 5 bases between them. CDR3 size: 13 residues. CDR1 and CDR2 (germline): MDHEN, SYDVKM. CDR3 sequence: CASSLQGNYGYTF. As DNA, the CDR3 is TGTGCCAGCAGTTTACAGGGTAACTATGGCTACACCTTC.

The CDR3 spells CASSQEAWGRAEAFF. For the CDR3, the DNA is TGTGCCAGCAGCCAAGAAGCGTGGGGGAGGGCTGAAGCTTTCTTT. The genes are TRBV3-1 (or the pseudogene TRBV3-2) and TRBJ1-1, with TRBD1 as a possible D gene (5 bases). The CDR3 is made up of 15 amino acids. Per germline, CDR1 LGHDT and CDR2 YNNKEL (reference sequence). Trimming stripped 0 bases from V and 6 bases from J, with 14 bases between.

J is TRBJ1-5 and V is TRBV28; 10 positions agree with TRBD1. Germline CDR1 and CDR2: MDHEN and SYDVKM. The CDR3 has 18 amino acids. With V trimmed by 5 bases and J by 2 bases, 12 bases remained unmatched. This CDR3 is CASSPQGAGTGGNQPQHF. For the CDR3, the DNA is TGTGCCAGCAGTCCCCAGGGGGCCGGGACAGGGGGCAATCAGCCCCAGCATTTT.